This entry lists 20 T cell receptor beta chains sequenced from one sample in a study of T cells in localized non-small cell lung cancer. The method was immunoSEQ multiplex PCR; TCRdb's version includes in-frame clones alone and lacks a portion of them. The data hold 35,000 to 40,000 clones, with around 86% observed a single time. The material was peripheral blood, obtained before any cancer treatment. The receptors shown here come from a man aged 35 to 70 with stage I lung adenocarcinoma.

This rearrangement joins TRBV7-8 to TRBJ1-5; TRBD1 agrees at 7 bases. Trimming at V came to 1 base and at J to 6 bases, leaving 6 bases not matched to a gene. The CDR3 runs 15 residues. Germline lookup yields CDR1 SGHVS and CDR2 FQNEAQ. The CDR3 sequence is CASSLEQGFGQPQHF. DNA for the CDR3: TGTGCCAGCAGCTTAGAACAGGGGTTTGGTCAGCCCCAGCATTTT.

This sequence joins TRBV6-5 and TRBJ2-2; 7 nucleotides agree with TRBD2. The length of the CDR3 is 16 residues. Germline lookup yields CDR1 MNHEY and CDR2 SVGAGI. V dropped 2 bases and J dropped 6; count of bases not matched to a gene: 9. The CDR3 DNA is TGTGCCAGCAGTTACGGGCGCGGGAGTCTCGCCGGGGAGCTGTTTTTT. Translation: CASSYGRGSLAGELFF.

The chain couples TRBV19 to TRBJ2-1; a weak D match, TRBD2 (5 bases). This CDR3 region has 15 residues. Trimming shortened V by 6 bases and J by 3 bases, and 15 bases separated the two germline ends. Germline lookup yields CDR1 LNHDA and CDR2 SQIVND (reference sequence). For the CDR3, the DNA is TGTGCCAGTAGCCCGACTACAACCCTCTACAATGAGCAGTTCTTC. It specifies CASSPTTTLYNEQFF.

This chain uses TRBV7-9 with TRBJ2-7; 12 positions match TRBD1. From germline, CDR1 is SEHNR and CDR2 FQNEAQ (reference sequence). With V trimmed by 3 bases and J by 5 bases, 5 bases remained unmatched. The CDR3 runs to 15 residues. The CDR3 DNA sequence: TGTGCCAGCAGCTTTTGGGGACAGGGGGCCGACGAGCAGTACTTC. It translates to CASSFWGQGADEQYF.

The V call is TRBV6-1, the J call TRBJ2-5, with D unclear. The V and J ends lost 6 bases and 4 bases respectively, with 6 bases between them. Germline CDR1 is MNHNS and CDR2 is SASEGT. The CDR3 consists of 11 residues. The CDR3 protein is CASSRLETQYF. CDR3 in DNA: TGTGCCAGCAGCCGCCTAGAGACCCAGTACTTC.

The chain joins TRBV9 to TRBJ2-3; possibly TRBD1 for D (5 bases). V was cut by 3 bases and J by 0 bases, with 11 bases left in between. The CDR3 totals 15 residues. The V gene's germline CDR1 is SGDLS and CDR2 YYNGEE. As DNA, the CDR3 is TGTGCCAGCAGCGAAAAAGGGGATAGCACAGATACGCAGTATTTT. It codes for CASSEKGDSTDTQYF.

The rearrangement links TRBV7-2 to TRBJ2-7, with 8 positions matching TRBD2. CDR1 is SGHTA, CDR2 FQGNSA, per germline. This CDR3 is 15 amino acids long. After removal of 3 bases from V and 1 base from J, the junction contained 5 bases not matched to a gene. CDR3 DNA sequence: TGTGCCAGCAGCTTCTATAGCGGGATTTCCTACGAGCAGTACTTC. It is translated as CASSFYSGISYEQYF.

V and J are TRBV7-2 and TRBJ1-2; no firm D call. Trimming stripped 4 bases from V and 2 bases from J, with 11 bases between. CDR3 length equals 14 residues. Germline values: CDR1 SGHTA, CDR2 FQGNSA. The CDR3: CASSSNPGNYGYTF. For the CDR3, the DNA is TGTGCCAGCAGCTCGAATCCGGGAAACTATGGCTACACCTTC.

The genes are TRBV5-1 and TRBJ1-5; D possibly corresponds to TRBD1 (5 bases). The V end lost 0 bases, the J end lost 1 base, and 5 bases lay between the germline ends. Germline CDR1 is SGHRS and CDR2 is YFSETQ. CDR3 length: 14 amino acids. The DNA of the CDR3 is TGCGCCAGCAGCTTGGGGACAAGCAATCAGCCCCAGCATTTT. Encoded protein: CASSLGTSNQPQHF.

The genes are TRBV5-1 and TRBJ2-2, with 10 bases lining up with TRBD2. Losses at the gene ends were 0 bases for V and 0 bases for J; bases not matched to a gene: 11. Per germline, CDR1 SGHRS and CDR2 YFSETQ. There are 20 residues in the CDR3. The CDR3 region is CASSLARASGRVANTGELFF. The CDR3 nucleotides read TGCGCCAGCAGCTTGGCCAGGGCTAGCGGGAGAGTCGCGAACACCGGGGAGCTGTTTTTT.

This chain joins TRBV11-2 and TRBJ1-6; D ambiguous. The V end lost 3 bases, the J end lost 6 bases, and 12 bases lay between the germline ends. This CDR3 has 15 amino acids. Germline CDR1 and CDR2: SGHAT and FQNNGV. The CDR3 loop reads CASSFSPGFNSPLHF. CDR3 nucleotide sequence: TGTGCCAGCAGCTTTTCGCCAGGCTTTAATTCACCCCTCCACTTT.

J is TRBJ1-5 and V is TRBV5-3; TRBD1 agrees at 9 bases. TRBV5-3 is known as an ORF, though its function is uncertain. The J segment lost 6 bases and the V segment lost 3 bases, leaving 4 bases of the junction unmatched. The CDR3 length is 14 residues. CDR3: CARSCRDRAQPQHF. The CDR3 DNA reads as TGTGCCAGAAGCTGCCGGGACAGGGCTCAGCCCCAGCATTTT.

The chain couples TRBV19 to TRBJ2-3; 7 nucleotides agree with TRBD1. Germline V gene lookup returns CDR1 LNHDA and CDR2 SQIVND (reference sequence). This CDR3 is built from 15 residues. Losses at the gene ends were 5 bases for V and 1 base for J; bases not matched to a gene: 6. CDR3 sequence: CASSGEGAGTDTQYF. Here the CDR3 DNA reads TGTGCCAGTAGTGGAGAGGGGGCCGGCACAGATACGCAGTATTTT. The whole variable domain, filled in from reference TRBV19 and TRBJ2-3, reads DGGITQSPKYLFRKEGQNVTLSCEQNLNHDAMYWYRQDPGQGLRLIYYSQIVNDFQKGDIAEGYSVSREKKESFPLTVTSAQKNPTAFYLCASSGEGAGTDTQYFGPGTRLTVL.

This clone was picked up one time. The genes are TRBV7-2 and TRBJ2-7; D could derive from TRBD1 or TRBD2 (6 bases each). Between the trimmed V and J ends, which lost 4 bases and 7 bases, there was a span of 20 bases. The CDR3 totals 15 residues. In germline, CDR1 is SGHTA, CDR2 FQGNSA. The CDR3 is CASSSFQGSSGEQYF. The DNA for the CDR3 is TGTGCCAGCAGCTCCTTTCAGGGGTCCAGCGGGGAGCAGTACTTC.

V gene TRBV27 combines with J gene TRBJ1-5; D unclear. Trimming removed 5 bases from V and 0 bases from J, with 11 bases in between. Germline-derived CDR1 and CDR2 are MNHEY and SMNVEV (reference sequence). This CDR3 contains 15 residues. The CDR3 here is CASSRSGYSNQPQHF. The CDR3 bases are TGTGCCAGCAGTCGGTCAGGATATAGCAATCAGCCCCAGCATTTT.

This clone was observed a single time. This rearrangement joins TRBV15 to TRBJ2-3; the D gene is possibly TRBD1 (6 bases). This CDR3 is 16 amino acids long. CDR1 and CDR2 from the germline V gene are LNHNV and YYDKDF (reference sequence). Trimming left V 5 bases short and J 0 bases short, with 15 bases between. CDR3 residues: CATSARIRGSTDTQYF. The CDR3, as DNA: TGTGCCACCAGCGCCCGAATCAGGGGAAGCACAGATACGCAGTATTTT.

V usage is TRBV14 and J usage is TRBJ2-5, with a tentative D call TRBD2 (6 bases). V lost 2 bases and J lost 2, with 9 bases in between. The CDR3 loop spans 14 amino acids. The germline gives CDR1 SGHDN, CDR2 FVKESK. The DNA for the CDR3 is TGTGCCAGCAGCCAACTAGCGAGACAAGAGACCCAGTACTTC. Its translation: CASSQLARQETQYF.

This clone was seen only once. The rearrangement uses TRBV28 and TRBJ2-7; 7 bases align to TRBD1. Germline V gene data show CDR1 as MDHEN and CDR2 as SYDVKM. The CDR3 is 14 amino acids. Germline trimming cut 6 bases from V and 0 bases from J; bases unmatched to any gene: 5. This CDR3 reads CASRRTGSSYEQYF. The CDR3 DNA is TGTGCCAGCAGACGGACAGGCAGCTCCTACGAGCAGTACTTC.

The genes are TRBV10-2 and TRBJ2-7; D is uncertain. V dropped 8 bases and J dropped 0 bases, with 11 bases sitting between them. Germline CDR1 reads WSHSY; CDR2 reads SAAADI. The CDR3 runs 13 residues. The CDR3 coding sequence is TGCGCCAGCGGAGAGACCTACTCCTACGAGCAGTACTTC. Protein product: CASGETYSYEQYF.

This chain uses TRBV7-9 with TRBJ2-5; 10 bases are a match to TRBD2. With 2 bases clipped from V and 5 bases from J, the junction kept 8 bases outside the gene matches. The CDR3 runs 16 residues. Germline V gene sequence: CDR1 SEHNR, CDR2 FQNEAQ (reference sequence). The CDR3 sequence is CASSLRQLAGAETQYF. DNA of the CDR3: TGTGCCAGCAGCTTAAGACAGCTAGCGGGGGCGGAGACCCAGTACTTC.